This entry lists 14 T cell receptor beta chains sequenced from one sample in a study of blood T cell repertoires in COVID-19. Generated by immunoSEQ multiplex PCR, the TCRdb table keeps only in-frame clones and is missing some. The data show approximately 230,000 clones, roughly 85% seen once. The sample taken for sequencing was peripheral blood. The receptors come from a young man with active or convalescent COVID-19.

This clone was picked up a small number of times. The J gene is TRBJ2-1, the V gene TRBV13; 9 bases agree with TRBD1. Germline loops: CDR1 PRHDT, CDR2 FYEKMQ (reference sequence). The length of the CDR3 is 17 residues. Losses at the gene ends were 1 base for V and 5 bases for J; bases not matched to a gene: 9. CDR3 residues: CASSLASGQGPHNEQFF. The CDR3 DNA sequence: TGTGCCAGCAGCTTAGCCTCGGGACAGGGCCCCCACAATGAGCAGTTCTTC.

The genes are TRBV5-4 and TRBJ2-7; 11 bases line up with TRBD2. The CDR3 length is 15 residues. Germline CDR1 and CDR2: SGHNT and YYREEE (reference sequence). After removal of 0 bases from V and 5 bases from J, the junction contained 4 bases not matched to a gene. CDR3 residues: CASSLGLAGRDEQYF. CDR3 coding DNA: TGTGCCAGCAGCTTGGGACTAGCGGGACGAGACGAGCAGTACTTC.

This clone came up a few times. The rearrangement links TRBV6-1 to TRBJ1-3; D is ambiguous. The ends were cut back, 3 bases at V and 2 bases at J, with 17 bases in the middle. The CDR3 totals 17 residues. The germline gives CDR1 MNHNS, CDR2 SASEGT. CDR3: CASSEFDGRATGNTIYF. The DNA of the CDR3 is TGTGCCAGCAGTGAGTTCGACGGGAGGGCTACTGGAAACACCATATATTTT.

The CDR3 DNA reads as TGTGCCAGCAGCCAAGTTCCGGGGAATGGCTATGGCTACACCTTC. Amino acids: CASSQVPGNGYGYTF. This chain uses TRBV14 with TRBJ1-2; D is unclear. V was clipped by 1 base and J by 4 bases, with 13 bases between them. Germline CDR1 and CDR2: SGHDN and FVKESK. The CDR3 has 15 residues.

The chain has TRBV27 and TRBJ2-3, with D possibly TRBD2 on 6 matching bases. Trimming left V 3 bases short and J 0 bases short, with 10 bases between. From germline, CDR1 is MNHEY and CDR2 SMNVEV (reference sequence). The CDR3 consists of 15 residues. This CDR3 is CASSFAGLSTDTQYF. As DNA, the CDR3 is TGTGCCAGCAGTTTTGCGGGATTAAGCACAGATACGCAGTATTTT.

This chain links TRBV5-1 with TRBJ2-1; D perhaps matches TRBD1 (5 bases). The CDR3 loop spans 15 amino acids. Trimming removed 4 bases at V and 5 bases at J, with 16 bases between. Germline CDR1 SGHRS, CDR2 YFSETQ. CDR3 residues: CASSPYPDINNEQFF. CDR3 sequence (DNA): TGCGCCAGCAGCCCGTACCCGGACATCAACAATGAGCAGTTCTTC. Full variable domain (outside the CDR3, taken from reference TRBV5-1 and TRBJ2-1): KAGVTQTPRYLIKTRGQQVTLSCSPISGHRSVSWYQQTPGQGLQFLFEYFSETQRNKGNFPGRFSGRQFSNSRSEMNVSTLELGDSALYLCASSPYPDINNEQFFGPGTRLTVL.

This chain connects TRBV6-2 or TRBV6-3 to TRBJ2-7; tentatively, D is TRBD1 (6 bases). Germline CDR1 MNHEY, CDR2 SVGEGT. Deletions cut 4 bases from V and 0 bases from J, with 25 bases between. CDR3 length: 19 residues. CDR3 in amino acids: CASSWHQLPRDISSYEQYF. The CDR3 region has the DNA TGTGCCAGCAGTTGGCACCAATTACCTCGGGACATCAGCTCCTACGAGCAGTACTTC.

The chain employs TRBV6-6 and TRBJ2-3; weak D call: TRBD1 (5 bases). V was pared by 6 bases and J by 3 bases, with 13 bases between. The CDR3 has 14 amino acids. Germline lookup yields CDR1 MNHNY and CDR2 SVGAGI (reference sequence). CDR3 nucleotide sequence: TGTGCCAGCAGACAAACCGCAGGGACAGATACGCAGTATTTT. Translation gives CASRQTAGTDTQYF.

The rearrangement uses TRBV6-1 and TRBJ2-2; D may be TRBD2 (7 bases). The V end lost 1 base, the J end lost 6 bases, and 9 bases lay between the germline ends. Germline V gives CDR1 MNHNS, CDR2 SASEGT. The CDR3 is made up of 14 amino acids. CDR3: CASSEGGGAGELFF. CDR3 nucleotide sequence: TGTGCCAGCAGTGAAGGGGGGGGCGCCGGGGAGCTGTTTTTT.

On this clone: Other DNA sequences in this sample translate to the same CDR3. The CDR3 DNA reads as TGTGCCAGCAGTTTCGGAGGCGTTGGCTACACCTTC. Translating it yields CASSFGGVGYTF. The chain recombines TRBV12-3 or TRBV12-4 with TRBJ1-2; D not resolved. The CDR3 extends over 12 amino acids. The V end lost 3 bases, the J end lost 7 bases, and 9 bases lay between the germline ends.

This chain joins TRBV7-9 and TRBJ2-7; D remains ambiguous. CDR3 length: 14 amino acids. Germline values: CDR1 SEHNR, CDR2 FQNEAQ (reference sequence). V was pared by 1 base and J by 4 bases, with 11 bases between. This CDR3 reads CASSLGVPPYEQYF. The CDR3 DNA sequence: TGTGCCAGCAGCTTAGGTGTCCCCCCGTACGAGCAGTACTTC.

This clone was seen a single time. The genes are TRBV24-1 and TRBJ1-2; 8 bases map to TRBD1. With 5 bases clipped from V and 4 bases from J, the junction kept 14 bases outside the gene matches. This CDR3 region has 17 residues. Germline V gene sequence: CDR1 KGHDR, CDR2 SFDVKD. The CDR3 sequence is CATSASPAQGAGYGYTF. CDR3 sequence (DNA): TGTGCCACCAGTGCCTCTCCGGCCCAGGGGGCCGGCTATGGCTACACCTTC.

The V gene is TRBV10-3, the J gene TRBJ2-7; 7 nucleotides match TRBD2. This CDR3 spans 14 amino acids. The junction had 5 bases not matched to a gene; V was cut back by 4 bases and J by 2 bases. The germline gives CDR1 ENHRY, CDR2 SYGVKD. For the CDR3, the DNA is TGTGCCATCAGTGTGTCGCGGGGGACCTACGAGCAGTACTTC. Protein sequence: CAISVSRGTYEQYF.

Comments on this clone: The junction shows a germline mismatch at one end, possibly a read error. The chain employs TRBV7-7 and TRBJ1-3; 8 bases are shared with TRBD1. CDR3 size: 15 residues. The germline CDR1 and CDR2 sequences are SSHAT and FNYEAQ (reference sequence). CDR3 loop: CASSHGTGSGNTIYF. CDR3 sequence (DNA): TGTGCTAGCAGCCACGGGACAGGCTCTGGAAACACCATATATTTT.